These 25 T cell receptor beta chains share one sample of origin, sequenced in a study of OX40 agonist ivuxolimab in advanced cancers. Assay: immunoSEQ multiplex PCR; the TCRdb copy retains only in-frame clones and omits some. The table shows tens of thousands of clones, with around 84% occurring only once. Sample: CD4+ or CD8+ T cells sorted from blood, taken in a trial of the OX40 agonist ivuxolimab. The source of these receptors is an adult with an advanced solid tumor such as melanoma, head and neck, liver or kidney cancer.

The CDR3 sequence: CASSFDGTGGNYGYTF. DNA for the CDR3: TGTGCCAGCAGCTTTGACGGGACAGGGGGTAACTATGGCTACACCTTC. The chain combines TRBV7-2 with TRBJ1-2; TRBD1 matches 11 bases. The CDR3 runs 16 residues. The J segment lost 1 base and the V segment lost 3 bases, leaving 4 bases of the junction unmatched. Per germline, CDR1 SGHTA and CDR2 FQGNSA.

This clone came up a few times. V gene TRBV28 combines with J gene TRBJ2-7; possible D gene TRBD2, 6 bases. The V and J ends lost 7 bases and 5 bases respectively, with 9 bases between them. The CDR3 totals 11 residues. CDR1 and CDR2 from the germline V gene are MDHEN and SYDVKM. The CDR3 nucleotides are TGTGCCAGCAAGGGCGGGGACGAGCAGTACTTC. Translation gives CASKGGDEQYF.

This clone turned up a few times. This chain joins TRBV10-3 and TRBJ2-3; D call uncertain. From germline, CDR1 is ENHRY and CDR2 SYGVKD. CDR3 size: 16 residues. V dropped 3 bases and J dropped 0 bases, with 13 bases sitting between them. This CDR3 is CAISDGLAPSTDTQYF. The CDR3 coding sequence is TGTGCCATCAGTGACGGATTAGCTCCTAGCACAGATACGCAGTATTTT.

This rearrangement joins TRBV19 to TRBJ2-1, with TRBD1 as a possible D gene (6 bases). This CDR3 has 11 residues. V was pared by 5 bases and J by 10 bases, with 9 bases between. Germline V gene data show CDR1 as LNHDA and CDR2 as SQIVND (reference sequence). Here the CDR3 reads CASSPDREQFF. In DNA, the CDR3 is TGTGCCAGTAGTCCCGACAGGGAGCAGTTCTTC.

The V call is TRBV7-2, the J call TRBJ2-2; TRBD2 matches at 15 bases. The CDR3 has 17 residues. Germline CDR1 reads SGHTA; CDR2 reads FQGNSA. With 3 bases clipped from V and 5 bases from J, the junction kept 4 bases outside the gene matches. DNA of the CDR3: TGTGCCAGCAGCTTCGGACTAGCGGGGGGGCCAACCGGGGAGCTGTTTTTT. It translates to CASSFGLAGGPTGELFF.

The V call is TRBV5-1, the J call TRBJ2-1, with D hard to call. Germline lookup yields CDR1 SGHRS and CDR2 YFSETQ. V gave up 4 bases and J gave up 3 bases, with 11 bases separating them. The CDR3 runs 14 residues. This CDR3 reads CASSAALLYNEQFF. CDR3 DNA: TGCGCCAGCAGCGCCGCCTTACTCTACAATGAGCAGTTCTTC.

The chain employs TRBV10-3 and TRBJ1-4; 11 bases match TRBD1. Germline V gene data show CDR1 as ENHRY and CDR2 as SYGVKD. V shed 7 bases and J 6 bases; nucleotides not matched to a gene: 4. CDR3 length: 14 residues. The CDR3 DNA reads TGTGCCATCAAACCGGGACAGGGGGATGAAAAACTGTTTTTT. Protein product: CAIKPGQGDEKLFF.

The genes are TRBV7-6 and TRBJ1-5; D gene ambiguous. Germline V CDR1 and CDR2: SGHVS, FNYEAQ. CDR3 length: 16 amino acids. With 5 bases removed from V and 4 bases from J, the gap between germline ends came to 18 bases. CDR3 nucleotide sequence: TGTGCCAGCAGCCCCTTTAACAGAGAACTAAATCAGCCCCAGCATTTT. It is translated as CASSPFNRELNQPQHF.

The V gene is TRBV10-3, the J gene TRBJ2-5; the D call may be TRBD1 or TRBD2 (5 bases each). The better agreement between TRBJ2-7 and the DNA end casts doubt on the J call. The CDR3 is 16 amino acids. Germline CDR1 and CDR2: ENHRY and SYGVKD. For the CDR3, the DNA is TGTGCCATCAGTGATTTCCGGGACGGGTTCTCCTACGAGCAGTACTTC. As protein: CAISDFRDGFSYEQYF.

The chain is built from TRBV6-5 and TRBJ1-5, with 8 bases matching TRBD1. V was clipped by 6 bases and J by 3 bases; unmatched bases: 7. Germline assignment: CDR1 MNHEY and CDR2 SVGAGI. The CDR3 totals 15 residues. The CDR3 sequence: CASSVGQGLNQPQHF. The CDR3, as DNA: TGTGCCAGCAGCGTCGGACAGGGCCTCAATCAGCCCCAGCATTTT.

The J gene is TRBJ2-1, the V gene TRBV7-6; D might be TRBD1 (5 bases). The CDR3 runs 13 residues. The ends were cut back, 5 bases at V and 8 bases at J, with 13 bases in the middle. CDR1 SGHVS and CDR2 FNYEAQ come from the germline V gene. CDR3 bases: TGTGCCAGCAGCCAAAGGGGTAGGGATGAGCAGTTCTTC. It translates to CASSQRGRDEQFF.

The rearrangement uses TRBV7-3 and TRBJ2-4; no firm D call. The CDR3 is 13 residues long. The V and J ends lost 6 bases and 12 bases respectively, with 18 bases between them. CDR1 SGHTA and CDR2 FQGTGA come from the germline V gene. The CDR3 region is CASSLAKHVNQYF. CDR3 sequence (DNA): TGTGCCAGCAGTCTTGCGAAGCATGTCAATCAGTACTTC.

As concerns this clone: Other DNA sequences within the sample encode an identical CDR3. The CDR3 nucleotides read TGTGCCAGCAGCTTAACGGGCCCCACAGATACGCAGTATTTT. Translated: CASSLTGPTDTQYF. The V call is TRBV7-9, the J call TRBJ2-3, with D hard to call. The CDR3 totals 14 residues. The V end lost 2 bases, the J end lost 2 bases, and 8 bases lay between the germline ends. Germline loops: CDR1 SEHNR, CDR2 FQNEAQ (reference sequence). Looking up the rest from reference TRBV7-9 and TRBJ2-3 gives the full variable domain: DTGVSQNPRHKITKRGQNVTFRCDPISEHNRLYWYRQTLGQGPEFLTYFQNEAQLEKSRLLSDRFSAERPKGSFSTLEIQRTEQGDSAMYLCASSLTGPTDTQYFGPGTRLTVL.

The chain uses TRBV2 and TRBJ1-3; D remains unclear. Looked up from germline, CDR1 is SNHLY and CDR2 is FYNNEI. V was trimmed by 6 bases and J by 0 bases, leaving 12 bases between them. The CDR3 totals 15 residues. Written as DNA, the CDR3 is TGTGCCAGCAGCGCAGAGGCCAGCTCTGGAAACACCATATATTTT. Protein sequence: CASSAEASSGNTIYF. The entire variable domain, with the rest obtained from reference TRBV2 and TRBJ1-3, is as follows: EPEVTQTPSHQVTQMGQEVILRCVPISNHLYFYWYRQILGQKVEFLVSFYNNEISEKSEIFDDQFSVERPDGSNFTLKIRSTKLEDSAMYFCASSAEASSGNTIYFGEGSWLTVV.

The chain is built from TRBV10-3 and TRBJ2-5, with 8 bases matching TRBD1. Germline V CDR1 and CDR2: ENHRY, SYGVKD. The ends lost 2 bases at V and 2 bases at J; junction bases unmatched: 4. The CDR3 has 15 amino acids. CDR3 in amino acids: CAISERGQAQETQYF. The CDR3 coding sequence is TGTGCCATCAGTGAGCGGGGACAGGCGCAAGAGACCCAGTACTTC.

The chain is built from TRBV5-4 and TRBJ2-7, with TRBD1 matching 10 bases. Germline CDR1 SGHNT, CDR2 YYREEE (reference sequence). After removal of 4 bases from V and 5 bases from J, the junction contained 9 bases not matched to a gene. This CDR3 contains 15 residues. The DNA for the CDR3 is TGTGCCAGCAGCCTCTTAGGGACAGGGGACCACGAGCAGTACTTC. The encoded protein is CASSLLGTGDHEQYF. Supplemented by reference TRBV5-4 and TRBJ2-7, the full variable domain reads ETGVTQSPTHLIKTRGQQVTLRCSSQSGHNTVSWYQQALGQGPQFIFQYYREEENGRGNFPPRFSGLQFPNYSSELNVNALELDDSALYLCASSLLGTGDHEQYFGPGTRLTVT.

The rearrangement joins TRBV5-1 to TRBJ2-5, with 8 nucleotides matching TRBD2. Looked up from germline, CDR1 is SGHRS and CDR2 is YFSETQ. V dropped 4 bases and J dropped 5; count of bases not matched to a gene: 10. This CDR3 comprises 15 residues. This chain's CDR3 is CASSPRGARQETQYF. The DNA of the CDR3 is TGCGCCAGCAGCCCGCGGGGGGCCAGACAGGAGACCCAGTACTTC.

The chain couples TRBV5-1 to TRBJ2-3; 8 nucleotides agree with TRBD2. CDR1 and CDR2 (germline): SGHRS, YFSETQ. V lost 8 bases and J lost 5; bases outside the gene matches: 4. This CDR3 comprises 12 residues. CDR3 DNA sequence: TGCGCCAGTAGAGCGGGGGTAGATACGCAGTATTTT. Its translation: CASRAGVDTQYF.

The chain has TRBV4-1 and TRBJ2-7; TRBD1 matches at 7 bases. J lost 2 bases, V lost 3 bases, and 4 bases had no gene match. Germline assignment: CDR1 MGHRA and CDR2 YSYEKL. This CDR3 spans 14 amino acids. The CDR3 DNA follows: TGCGCCAGCAGCCAGGAACAGGGGACCTACGAGCAGTACTTC. Amino acid sequence: CASSQEQGTYEQYF.

The chain is built from TRBV7-2 and TRBJ2-3; 10 bases are a match to TRBD1. The CDR3 has 15 amino acids. The J segment lost 6 bases and the V segment lost 5 bases, leaving 8 bases of the junction unmatched. In germline, CDR1 is SGHTA, CDR2 FQGNSA. The CDR3 loop reads CASSLSGQGRDTQYF. The CDR3 nucleotides are TGTGCCAGCAGCCTATCGGGACAGGGGAGGGATACGCAGTATTTT.

V and J are TRBV6-5 and TRBJ1-2, with D possibly matching TRBD1 (5 bases). Germline-derived CDR1 and CDR2 are MNHEY and SVGAGI. The CDR3 runs 12 residues. V was pared by 6 bases and J by 8 bases, with 13 bases between. CDR3 coding DNA: TGTGCCAGCAGGGGGGGGAGCGAGGGCTACACCTTC. This codes for CASRGGSEGYTF.

The chain employs TRBV11-2 and TRBJ1-2, with D possibly matching TRBD1 (6 bases). The V end was cut by 0 bases, the J end by 7 bases, with 21 bases between. Germline V gene lookup returns CDR1 SGHAT and CDR2 FQNNGV. There are 17 residues in the CDR3. The chain's CDR3 is CASSLDGLGQVRGGYTF. The CDR3 bases are TGTGCCAGCAGCTTAGACGGACTGGGACAAGTTAGGGGTGGCTACACCTTC.

The chain uses TRBV5-1 and TRBJ2-1; TRBD1 might be the D (6 bases). Between the trimmed V and J ends, which lost 4 bases and 4 bases, there was a span of 21 bases. The CDR3 has 17 residues. Germline V gene data show CDR1 as SGHRS and CDR2 as YFSETQ. The CDR3 loop reads CASSLSSGTLGYNEQFF. CDR3 coding DNA: TGCGCCAGCAGCCTTAGTTCCGGGACACTTGGTTACAATGAGCAGTTCTTC.

The chain uses TRBV6-5 and TRBJ1-2; D is ambiguous. Trimming pared 0 bases from V and 5 bases from J, leaving 13 bases between. This CDR3 is built from 15 residues. Germline loops: CDR1 MNHEY, CDR2 SVGAGI. The CDR3 protein is CASSYSAAGGYGYTF. CDR3 sequence (DNA): TGTGCCAGCAGTTACTCGGCAGCCGGCGGGTATGGCTACACCTTC.

The chain uses TRBV19 and TRBJ2-1, with 7 bases fitting TRBD2. Per the germline V gene, CDR1 is LNHDA and CDR2 is SQIVND (reference sequence). Trimming removed 5 bases from V and 8 bases from J; junction bases left unmatched: 18. The CDR3 runs to 17 residues. The CDR3 spells CASSALPPGLVLDEQFF. In DNA, the CDR3 is TGTGCCAGTAGTGCCCTCCCCCCCGGACTAGTCCTCGATGAGCAGTTCTTC.